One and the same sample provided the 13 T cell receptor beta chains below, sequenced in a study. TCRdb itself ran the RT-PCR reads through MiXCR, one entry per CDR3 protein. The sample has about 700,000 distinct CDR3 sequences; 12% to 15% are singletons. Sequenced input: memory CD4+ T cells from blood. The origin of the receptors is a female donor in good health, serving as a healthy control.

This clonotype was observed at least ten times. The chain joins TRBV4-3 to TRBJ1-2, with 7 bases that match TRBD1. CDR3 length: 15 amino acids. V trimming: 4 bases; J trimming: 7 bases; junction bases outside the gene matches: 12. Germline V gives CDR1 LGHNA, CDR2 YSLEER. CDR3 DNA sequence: TGCGCCAGCAGCCCGTATGACAGGGAAGGGAGTGGCTACACCTTC. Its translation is CASSPYDREGSGYTF.

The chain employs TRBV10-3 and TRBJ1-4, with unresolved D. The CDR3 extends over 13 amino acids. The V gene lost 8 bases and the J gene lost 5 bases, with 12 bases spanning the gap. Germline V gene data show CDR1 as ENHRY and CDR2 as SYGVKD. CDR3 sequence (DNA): TGTGCCATCCGCGGAGCCGAGAATGAAAAACTGTTTTTT. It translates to CAIRGAENEKLFF.

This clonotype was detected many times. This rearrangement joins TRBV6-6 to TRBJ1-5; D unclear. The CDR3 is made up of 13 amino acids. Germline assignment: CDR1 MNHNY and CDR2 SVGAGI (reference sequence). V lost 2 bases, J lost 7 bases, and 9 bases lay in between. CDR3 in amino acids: CASSYDPHQPQHF. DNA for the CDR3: TGTGCCAGCAGTTACGACCCACACCAGCCCCAGCATTTT.

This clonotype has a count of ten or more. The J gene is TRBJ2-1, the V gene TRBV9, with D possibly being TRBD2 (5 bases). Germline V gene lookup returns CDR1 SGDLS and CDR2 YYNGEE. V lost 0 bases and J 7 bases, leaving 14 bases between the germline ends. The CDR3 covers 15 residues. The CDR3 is CASSVASGVNNEQFF. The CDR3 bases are TGTGCCAGCAGCGTAGCATCCGGGGTTAATAATGAGCAGTTCTTC.

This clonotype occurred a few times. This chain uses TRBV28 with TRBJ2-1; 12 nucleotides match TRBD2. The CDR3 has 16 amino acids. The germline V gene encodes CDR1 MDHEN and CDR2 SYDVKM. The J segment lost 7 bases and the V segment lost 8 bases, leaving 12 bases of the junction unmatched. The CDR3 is CASLTPSGRAVNEQFF. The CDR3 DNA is TGTGCCAGCCTCACCCCTAGCGGGAGGGCCGTGAATGAGCAGTTCTTC.

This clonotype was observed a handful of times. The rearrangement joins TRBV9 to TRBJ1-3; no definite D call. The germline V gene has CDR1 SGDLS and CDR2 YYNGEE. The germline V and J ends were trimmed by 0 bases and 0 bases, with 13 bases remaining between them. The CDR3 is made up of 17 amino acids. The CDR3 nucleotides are TGTGCCAGCAGCGTAGAAAACGGGATCCTCTCTGGAAACACCATATATTTT. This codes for CASSVENGILSGNTIYF.

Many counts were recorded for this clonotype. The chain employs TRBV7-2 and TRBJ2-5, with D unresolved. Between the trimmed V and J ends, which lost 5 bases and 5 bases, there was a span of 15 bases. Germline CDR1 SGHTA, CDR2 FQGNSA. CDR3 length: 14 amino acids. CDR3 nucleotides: TGTGCCAGCAGCCCTAATTCCTTTGGGGAGACCCAGTACTTC. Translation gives CASSPNSFGETQYF.

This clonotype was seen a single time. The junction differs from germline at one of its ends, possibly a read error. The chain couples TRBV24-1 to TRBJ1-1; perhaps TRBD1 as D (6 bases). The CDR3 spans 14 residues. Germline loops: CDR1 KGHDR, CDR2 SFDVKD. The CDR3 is CSTSGGTRNTEAFF. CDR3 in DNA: TGTTCCACCAGTGGGGGGACACGGAACACTGAAGCTTTCTTT.

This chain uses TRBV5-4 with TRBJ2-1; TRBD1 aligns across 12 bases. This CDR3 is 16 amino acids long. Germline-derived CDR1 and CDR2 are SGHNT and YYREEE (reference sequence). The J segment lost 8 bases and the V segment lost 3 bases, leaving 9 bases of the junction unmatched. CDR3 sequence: CASSSQGQGAPDEQFF. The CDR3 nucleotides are TGTGCCAGCAGCTCCCAGGGACAGGGGGCCCCCGATGAGCAGTTCTTC.

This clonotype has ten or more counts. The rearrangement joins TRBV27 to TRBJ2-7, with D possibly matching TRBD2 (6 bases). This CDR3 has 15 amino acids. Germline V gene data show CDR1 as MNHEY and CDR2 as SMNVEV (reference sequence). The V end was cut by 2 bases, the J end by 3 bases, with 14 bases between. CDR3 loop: CASSLGRPSNYEQYF. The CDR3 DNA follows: TGTGCCAGCAGTTTAGGGAGGCCTAGTAACTACGAGCAGTACTTC.

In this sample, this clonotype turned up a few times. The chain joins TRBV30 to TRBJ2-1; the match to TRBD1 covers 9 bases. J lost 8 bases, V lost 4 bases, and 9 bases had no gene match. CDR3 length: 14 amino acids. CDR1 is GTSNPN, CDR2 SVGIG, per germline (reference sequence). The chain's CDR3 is CAWTPRDRAYEQFF. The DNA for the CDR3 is TGTGCCTGGACGCCGCGGGACAGGGCGTATGAGCAGTTCTTC.

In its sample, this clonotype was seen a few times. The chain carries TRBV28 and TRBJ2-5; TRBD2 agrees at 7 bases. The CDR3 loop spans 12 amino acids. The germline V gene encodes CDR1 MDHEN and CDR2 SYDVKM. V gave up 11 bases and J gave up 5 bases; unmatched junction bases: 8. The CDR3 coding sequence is TGTGCCGCCTGCGGGAGACGGGAGACCCAGTACTTC. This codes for CAACGRRETQYF.

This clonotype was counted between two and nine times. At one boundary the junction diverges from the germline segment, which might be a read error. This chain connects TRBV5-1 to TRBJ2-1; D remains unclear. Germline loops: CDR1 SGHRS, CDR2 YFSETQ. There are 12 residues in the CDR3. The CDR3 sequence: CASSTDWGRAIF. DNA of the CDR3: TGCGCCAGCAGCACAGACTGGGGTAGGGCGATCTTC.